These 17 T cell receptor beta chains share one sample of origin, sequenced in a study of CD8+ T cells in alopecia areata. In each case, RNA was isolated and then reverse transcribed into cDNA as the sequencing template. Profiling relied on immunoSEQ multiplex PCR, and the TCRdb table lists in-frame clones only, not all of them. The table shows 150,000 or so clones, with around 64% occurring only once. The input for sequencing was CD8+ T cells sorted from blood, taken at week 0. The receptors here all came from a human donor with alopecia areata.

This clone was detected a few times. The V gene is TRBV21-1, the J gene TRBJ2-3; the table gives TRBD1 as D, unverified against the DNA. TRBV21-1 is flagged as a pseudogene. The CDR3 totals 16 residues. CDR3 coding DNA: TGTGCCAGCAGCAACCCCAGGGGAATCACCACAGATACGCAGTATTTT. It codes for CASSNPRGITTDTQYF.

The chain uses TRBV6-5 and TRBJ1-6, with D unresolved. Germline V gives CDR1 MNHEY, CDR2 SVGAGI. V shed 7 bases and J shed 9 bases, with 19 bases lying between them. The CDR3 sequence is 15 residues long. As DNA, the CDR3 is TGTGCCAGCATAAATAACCGGGCCCCGGGTTCACCCCTCCACTTT. Translation gives CASINNRAPGSPLHF.

The rearrangement links TRBV27 to TRBJ1-1; possible D gene TRBD1, 5 bases. Trimming shortened V by 1 base and J by 10 bases, and 16 bases separated the two germline ends. CDR1 and CDR2 from the germline V gene are MNHEY and SMNVEV (reference sequence). The CDR3 has 14 amino acids. DNA of the CDR3: TGTGCCAGCAGTTTATGGGGGGACCAGGTGGGAGCTTTCTTT. This sequence encodes CASSLWGDQVGAFF.

This clone appeared a few times. The chain joins TRBV7-2 to TRBJ2-7; D not resolved. Germline CDR1 is SGHTA and CDR2 is FQGNSA. The CDR3 sequence is 15 residues long. Trimming shortened V by 1 base and J by 5 bases, and 15 bases separated the two germline ends. The CDR3 nucleotides are TGTGCCAGCAGCTTAGGTGACCTTGGTTTGAACGAGCAGTACTTC. This codes for CASSLGDLGLNEQYF.

The chain links TRBV13 to TRBJ2-5; D unclear. Germline V gene lookup returns CDR1 PRHDT and CDR2 FYEKMQ (reference sequence). This CDR3 is built from 11 residues. V gave up 5 bases and J gave up 6 bases, with 7 bases separating them. The CDR3 here is CASSHSQTQYF. In DNA, the CDR3 is TGTGCCAGCAGCCATAGCCAGACCCAGTACTTC.

V usage is TRBV29-1 and J usage is TRBJ2-5; D is uncertain. CDR1 is SQVTM and CDR2 is ANQGSEA in the germline V gene. V was trimmed by 1 base and J by 4 bases, leaving 1 base between them. CDR3 size: 10 residues. CDR3 amino acids: CSVEVETQYF. DNA of the CDR3: TGCAGCGTTGAAGTAGAGACCCAGTACTTC.

V usage is TRBV29-1 and J usage is TRBJ2-7; either TRBD1 or TRBD2 may fit D (6 bases each). Trimming took 3 bases from V and 5 from J, leaving 11 bases between them. This CDR3 comprises 12 residues. The V gene's germline CDR1 is SQVTM and CDR2 ANQGSEA. CDR3 bases: TGCAGCGTTGATACAGGGAGGAACGAGCAGTACTTC. Its protein is CSVDTGRNEQYF.

Details on this clone: The sample has other DNA sequences that encode this CDR3 too. The J gene is TRBJ2-1, the V gene TRBV5-1; D possibly corresponds to TRBD2 (5 bases). The germline V gene has CDR1 SGHRS and CDR2 YFSETQ. Trimming removed 4 bases from V and 10 bases from J, with 9 bases in between. CDR3 length: 11 residues. CDR3 sequence: CASSLGREQFF. As DNA, the CDR3 is TGCGCCAGCAGCCTAGGGAGAGAGCAGTTCTTC.

This clone was seen a handful of times. This chain connects TRBV5-1 to TRBJ2-3; 10 bases align to TRBD1. The CDR3 length is 19 residues. The germline V gene has CDR1 SGHRS and CDR2 YFSETQ. V was pared by 0 bases and J by 0 bases, with 10 bases of the junction left unmatched. The CDR3: CASSLEGTGAPSSTDTQYF. The CDR3 DNA follows: TGCGCCAGCAGCTTGGAGGGGACAGGGGCCCCTTCTAGCACAGATACGCAGTATTTT.

The table lists this clone with a few counts. V and J are TRBV13 and TRBJ2-5, with D uncertain. V lost 2 bases, J lost 2 bases, and 9 bases lay in between. The CDR3 runs 14 residues. Germline CDR1 PRHDT, CDR2 FYEKMQ (reference sequence). DNA for the CDR3: TGTGCCAGCAGCTTACGGGCAGCTCAAGAGACCCAGTACTTC. Encoded protein: CASSLRAAQETQYF.

The CDR3 loop reads CASSSWTDNSYEQYF. CDR3 bases: TGTGCCAGCAGCTCCTGGACAGACAACTCCTACGAGCAGTACTTC. V gene TRBV13 combines with J gene TRBJ2-7, with D maybe TRBD1 (6 bases). There are 15 residues in the CDR3. The germline gives CDR1 PRHDT, CDR2 FYEKMQ (reference sequence). The ends were cut back, 4 bases at V and 0 bases at J, with 13 bases in the middle. Full variable domain (rest looked up from reference TRBV13 and TRBJ2-7): AAGVIQSPRHLIKEKRETATLKCYPIPRHDTVYWYQQGPGQDPQFLISFYEKMQSDKGSIPDRFSAQQFSDYHSELNMSSLELGDSALYFCASSSWTDNSYEQYFGPGTRLTVT.

This chain uses TRBV10-3 with TRBJ2-3; TRBD2 agrees at 9 bases. V shed 4 bases and J 1 base; nucleotides not matched to a gene: 3. This CDR3 is 15 amino acids long. Germline assignment: CDR1 ENHRY and CDR2 SYGVKD. CDR3 DNA sequence: TGTGCCATCAGTGGGAAGCGGGGGGGCACAGATACGCAGTATTTT. Its protein product is CAISGKRGGTDTQYF.

The sample holds a few counts of this clone. V is TRBV12-5 and J is TRBJ1-1; D gene ambiguous. There are 10 residues in the CDR3. CDR1 and CDR2 from the germline V gene are LGHNT and FRNRAP. The V gene lost 8 bases and the J gene lost 9 bases, with 10 bases spanning the gap. The CDR3 DNA reads as TGTGCTAGTACGCGCGGTCAAGCTTTCTTT. Amino acid sequence: CASTRGQAFF.

The chain is built from TRBV4-1 and TRBJ2-7; D call uncertain. Germline V CDR1 and CDR2: MGHRA, YSYEKL. Trimming stripped 1 base from V and 0 bases from J, with 10 bases between. The CDR3 covers 15 residues. This CDR3 reads CASSQVLWHSYEQYF. The CDR3 DNA sequence: TGCGCCAGCAGCCAAGTCCTCTGGCACTCCTACGAGCAGTACTTC.

V usage is TRBV14 and J usage is TRBJ2-7; no firm D call. Per germline, CDR1 SGHDN and CDR2 FVKESK. V shed 3 bases and J shed 3 bases, with 6 bases lying between them. This CDR3 is 12 amino acids long. The CDR3 bases are TGTGCCAGCAGCCAGGTGGACTACGAGCAGTACTTC. It is translated as CASSQVDYEQYF.

With respect to this clone: In the same sample, other DNA sequences code for this CDR3. This chain joins TRBV14 and TRBJ1-2, with D tentatively TRBD1 (5 bases). Per the germline V gene, CDR1 is SGHDN and CDR2 is FVKESK. The CDR3 is 13 amino acids. Trimming left V 1 base short and J 7 bases short, with 10 bases between. CDR3 DNA sequence: TGTGCCAGCAGCCAAGTCGCTGGGGGTGGCTACACCTTC. Amino acids: CASSQVAGGGYTF.

The chain uses TRBV5-1 and TRBJ2-3; 8 bases line up with TRBD2. The CDR3 covers 15 residues. Germline V gene sequence: CDR1 SGHRS, CDR2 YFSETQ. With 4 bases clipped from V and 3 bases from J, the junction kept 7 bases outside the gene matches. The CDR3 sequence: CASSASGGSTDTQYF. CDR3 coding DNA: TGCGCCAGCAGCGCGAGCGGGGGATCGACAGATACGCAGTATTTT.